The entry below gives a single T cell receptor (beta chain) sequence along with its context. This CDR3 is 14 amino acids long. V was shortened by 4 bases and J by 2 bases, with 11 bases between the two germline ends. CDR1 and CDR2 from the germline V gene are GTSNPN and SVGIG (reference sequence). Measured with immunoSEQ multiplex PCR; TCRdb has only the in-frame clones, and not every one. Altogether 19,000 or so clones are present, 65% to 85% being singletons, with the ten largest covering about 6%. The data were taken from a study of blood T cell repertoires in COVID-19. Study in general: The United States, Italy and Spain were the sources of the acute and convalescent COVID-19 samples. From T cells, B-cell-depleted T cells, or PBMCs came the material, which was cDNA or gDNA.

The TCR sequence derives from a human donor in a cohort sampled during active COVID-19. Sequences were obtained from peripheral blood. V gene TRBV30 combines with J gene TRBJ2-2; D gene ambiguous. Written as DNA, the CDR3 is TGTGCCTGGATTAGGCAGGTTAACACCGGGGAGCTGTTTTTT. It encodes CAWIRQVNTGELFF.